Listed below are T cell receptor beta chains from one sample, sequenced in a study of T cells in Graves' hyperthyroidism and ophthalmopathy. One entry per CDR3 protein results from TCRdb running MiXCR on the multiplex PCR reads. Of roughly 650,000 distinct CDR3 sequences listed, about 16% were seen once; the top ten hold 2.5% to 4%. Source material: blood. Every receptor here comes from a woman between 40 and 50 years old with Graves' ophthalmopathy. The conserved cysteine and the conserved F or W are not part of the CDR3 here. The D gene is left open where the match is weak. Clone sizes are given selectively: once, few, many, or a class where the clone is expanded.

clone size,V gene,D gene,J gene,CDR3 protein
.,TRBV19,.,TRBJ1-5,ASSTGNRKTYQPQH
.,TRBV6-1,TRBD1,TRBJ1-1,ASSHNPGQGNTEAF
.,TRBV4-1,.,TRBJ2-7,ASSQEVAVSSYEQY
.,TRBV11-2,.,TRBJ2-7,ASSFGEMSYEQY
many,TRBV29-1,.,TRBJ2-7,SVVDGTYEQY
few,TRBV19,TRBD1,TRBJ1-5,ASRPGVTGGLNQPQH
.,TRBV6-4,.,TRBJ2-2,ASSDSTSVGTGELF
few,TRBV6-1,.,TRBJ2-7,ASSPTGRRNEQY
many,TRBV30,.,TRBJ2-5,AWSKLTGQGETQY
many,TRBV11-1,.,TRBJ1-1,ASSLEVSYEAF
many,TRBV6-1,.,TRBJ1-1,ASSEGITGATEAF
many,TRBV30,.,TRBJ2-2,AWSVLNTGELF
few,TRBV11-2,TRBD1,TRBJ1-2,ASSSPDRQGNRANYGYT
.,TRBV6-1,.,TRBJ2-1,ASSDRAYEQF
many,TRBV27,TRBD1,TRBJ2-1,ASSTDRGWNNEQF
.,TRBV28,.,TRBJ2-5,ASSAGQWETQY
many,TRBV5-1,.,TRBJ1-1,ASSLGNTNTEAF
many,TRBV13,.,TRBJ2-3,ASSLGSWDTQY
many,TRBV11-2,.,TRBJ2-1,ASSLQDNEQF
.,TRBV29-1,.,TRBJ2-2,SVERANTGELF
few,TRBV12-3/TRBV12-4,TRBD2,TRBJ2-1,ASSGRAWYEQF
many,TRBV2,.,TRBJ1-2,ASSQRGAPSGGYT
.,TRBV6-1,.,TRBJ1-1,ASSELRGEFRDTEAF
few,TRBV18,.,TRBJ2-1,ASSPGSSRGSNEQF
.,TRBV20-1,TRBD1,TRBJ2-3,SAPDRGRDTQY
few,TRBV10-1,.,TRBJ1-2,ASMTGSGDAGYGYT
few,TRBV5-1,.,TRBJ2-3,ASRSLWGTSTDTQY
many,TRBV20-1,.,TRBJ1-1,SAIEGSDTEAF